These 17 T cell receptor beta chains were sequenced from one sample in a study of cytomegalovirus exposure and HLA in healthy donors. A multiplex PCR was run with 60 Vbeta primers and 13 Jbeta primers. Sequencing used immunoSEQ multiplex PCR; TCRdb keeps in-frame clones, though not all of them. Among around 170,000 clones, 75% to 90% were seen once, and the ten largest hold roughly 2.6%. Sequencing was done on a sample of PBMCs. The receptors derive from a woman in her fifties or sixties in good health and CMV-seropositive.

This chain links TRBV28 with TRBJ1-2; TRBD1 matches 7 bases. The junction had 6 bases not matched to a gene; V was cut back by 1 base and J by 7 bases. The CDR3 sequence is 14 residues long. Per the germline V gene, CDR1 is MDHEN and CDR2 is SYDVKM. CDR3 loop: CASSLSQGRIGYTF. The CDR3 nucleotides read TGTGCCAGCAGTTTATCACAGGGGCGGATTGGCTACACCTTC.

The rearrangement uses TRBV29-1 and TRBJ2-4, with TRBD2 identical over 8 bases. The germline V gene encodes CDR1 SQVTM and CDR2 ANQGSEA. V lost 7 bases, J lost 9 bases, and 5 bases stayed unmatched. The length of the CDR3 is 11 residues. Here the CDR3 reads CSGAGGGIQYF. The CDR3, as DNA: TGCAGCGGGGCCGGGGGGGGCATTCAGTACTTC.

The J gene is TRBJ2-7, the V gene TRBV6-6; D not certain. This CDR3 spans 14 amino acids. V lost 8 bases to trimming and J lost 1 base, with 15 bases between them. The germline CDR1 and CDR2 sequences are MNHNY and SVGAGI (reference sequence). The CDR3 DNA reads TGTGCCAGCGTTTTGACCGACAAGTCCTACGAGCAGTACTTC. This sequence encodes CASVLTDKSYEQYF.

This chain joins TRBV5-1 and TRBJ2-1; 7 positions match TRBD2. There are 14 residues in the CDR3. CDR1 is SGHRS, CDR2 YFSETQ, per germline. After removal of 1 base from V and 9 bases from J, the junction contained 7 bases not matched to a gene. The chain's CDR3 is CASSLNGGWSEQFF. The CDR3 nucleotides are TGCGCCAGCAGCTTGAACGGGGGGTGGAGTGAGCAGTTCTTC. The full variable domain, with the rest looked up from reference TRBV5-1 and TRBJ2-1, is KAGVTQTPRYLIKTRGQQVTLSCSPISGHRSVSWYQQTPGQGLQFLFEYFSETQRNKGNFPGRFSGRQFSNSRSEMNVSTLELGDSALYLCASSLNGGWSEQFFGPGTRLTVL.

The V gene is TRBV5-6, the J gene TRBJ2-7; 12 nucleotides agree with TRBD1. Losses at the gene ends were 6 bases for V and 3 bases for J; bases not matched to a gene: 4. CDR1 and CDR2 from the germline V gene are SGHDT and YYEEEE. This CDR3 comprises 14 residues. The CDR3 DNA sequence: TGTGCCAGCACCCGGGACAGGGGGCTCTACGAGCAGTACTTC. Translation gives CASTRDRGLYEQYF. Full variable domain (rest looked up from reference TRBV5-6 and TRBJ2-7): DAGVTQSPTHLIKTRGQQVTLRCSPKSGHDTVSWYQQALGQGPQFIFQYYEEEERQRGNFPDRFSGHQFPNYSSELNVNALLLGDSALYLCASTRDRGLYEQYFGPGTRLTVT.

V and J are TRBV13 and TRBJ2-2; 9 bases fit TRBD1. The CDR3 contains 17 residues. The V and J ends lost 2 bases and 3 bases, in that order; junction bases with no gene match: 7. Germline assignment: CDR1 PRHDT and CDR2 FYEKMQ (reference sequence). CDR3 DNA sequence: TGTGCCAGCAGCTTAAGGACAGGGGAGGTTTACACCGGGGAGCTGTTTTTT. Its translation: CASSLRTGEVYTGELFF. Full variable domain (remainder filled in from reference TRBV13 and TRBJ2-2): AAGVIQSPRHLIKEKRETATLKCYPIPRHDTVYWYQQGPGQDPQFLISFYEKMQSDKGSIPDRFSAQQFSDYHSELNMSSLELGDSALYFCASSLRTGEVYTGELFFGEGSRLTVL.

V and J are TRBV6-5 and TRBJ2-1; TRBD1 agrees at 9 bases. Germline values: CDR1 MNHEY, CDR2 SVGAGI. The CDR3 has 15 residues. Trimming removed 6 bases from V and 5 bases from J; junction bases left unmatched: 8. The CDR3 sequence is CASRDRDRDNNEQFF. DNA for the CDR3: TGTGCCAGCAGGGACCGGGACAGGGACAACAATGAGCAGTTCTTC.

The V and J genes are TRBV2 and TRBJ1-6, with D maybe TRBD1 (6 bases). The CDR3 consists of 13 residues. V was clipped by 5 bases and J by 9 bases, with 11 bases between them. CDR1 and CDR2 from the germline V gene are SNHLY and FYNNEI. CDR3 bases: TGTGCCAGCAGTTCGGGGGGCGGTTCACCCCTCCACTTT. This sequence encodes CASSSGGGSPLHF.

CDR3 residues: CASSPGTGDGTQYF. In DNA, the CDR3 is TGTGCCAGCAGCCCTGGGACAGGGGATGGGACCCAGTACTTC. V usage is TRBV5-4 and J usage is TRBJ2-5, with 10 bases fitting TRBD1. The CDR3 runs to 14 residues. Germline CDR1 SGHNT, CDR2 YYREEE (reference sequence). V lost 4 bases and J lost 7; bases outside the gene matches: 7.

This clone was detected only a few times. The chain employs TRBV5-6 and TRBJ1-5, with no clear D. Germline V gene data show CDR1 as SGHDT and CDR2 as YYEEEE. This CDR3 has 12 residues. The V gene lost 1 base and the J gene lost 6 bases, with 5 bases spanning the gap. CDR3 nucleotide sequence: TGTGCCAGCAGCTTGACGGGTCAGCCCCAGCATTTT. This gives the protein CASSLTGQPQHF. The full variable domain, rest sourced from reference TRBV5-6 and TRBJ1-5, is DAGVTQSPTHLIKTRGQQVTLRCSPKSGHDTVSWYQQALGQGPQFIFQYYEEEERQRGNFPDRFSGHQFPNYSSELNVNALLLGDSALYLCASSLTGQPQHFGDGTRLSIL.

CDR3 protein: CASRPQGANQPQHF. DNA of the CDR3: TGTGCCAGCAGGCCTCAGGGGGCGAATCAGCCCCAGCATTTT. This sequence joins TRBV6-5 and TRBJ1-5; TRBD1 agrees at 8 bases. The length of the CDR3 is 14 residues. The ends lost 6 bases at V and 4 bases at J; junction bases unmatched: 5. Germline V gene data show CDR1 as MNHEY and CDR2 as SVGAGI.

The genes are TRBV23-1 and TRBJ2-2; tentatively, D is TRBD1 (6 bases). TRBV23-1 is an ORF, with its function uncertain. The V end lost 1 base, the J end lost 1 base, and 13 bases lay between the germline ends. This CDR3 spans 17 amino acids. The CDR3 loop is CASSQFIRTENTGELFF. CDR3 coding DNA: TGCGCCAGCAGTCAATTTATTAGGACAGAGAACACCGGGGAGCTGTTTTTT.

V usage is TRBV5-1 and J usage is TRBJ2-7; D is perhaps TRBD2 (6 bases). Trimming pared 0 bases from V and 1 base from J, leaving 11 bases between. The germline gives CDR1 SGHRS, CDR2 YFSETQ. The length of the CDR3 is 15 residues. Written as DNA, the CDR3 is TGCGCCAGCAGCTTGGCCCCAGGGACTTCCTACGAGCAGTACTTC. This encodes CASSLAPGTSYEQYF.

The V and J genes are TRBV28 and TRBJ2-4; the D gene is possibly TRBD1 (5 bases). Germline CDR1 reads MDHEN; CDR2 reads SYDVKM. This CDR3 region has 15 residues. V was pared by 5 bases and J by 0 bases, with 11 bases between. CDR3 loop: CASSPPTVAKNIQYF. The CDR3 DNA reads TGTGCCAGCAGTCCCCCGACAGTAGCCAAAAACATTCAGTACTTC.

The rearrangement joins TRBV28 to TRBJ1-6, with unresolved D. V was shortened by 1 base and J by 8 bases, with 6 bases between the two germline ends. Germline-derived CDR1 and CDR2 are MDHEN and SYDVKM. The CDR3 runs 13 residues. The CDR3 nucleotides are TGTGCCAGCAGTTTATCTCTTGATTCACCCCTCCACTTT. Translating gives CASSLSLDSPLHF.

The genes are TRBV7-9 and TRBJ2-7; D gene ambiguous. Germline CDR1 SEHNR, CDR2 FQNEAQ (reference sequence). Trimming shortened V by 2 bases and J by 7 bases, and 9 bases separated the two germline ends. The CDR3 is 12 residues long. CDR3 protein: CASSLYSVEQYF. The DNA for the CDR3 is TGTGCCAGCAGCTTATATTCAGTTGAGCAGTACTTC.

The rearrangement links TRBV2 to TRBJ2-1; the match to TRBD2 covers 9 bases. Germline CDR1 is SNHLY and CDR2 is FYNNEI. The CDR3 contains 14 residues. The V gene end was trimmed by 6 bases and the J gene end by 4 bases; junction bases not matched to a gene: 4. CDR3 residues: CASRAGLAYNEQFF. CDR3 bases: TGTGCCAGCAGGGCGGGACTAGCTTACAATGAGCAGTTCTTC. The whole variable domain, filled in from reference TRBV2 and TRBJ2-1, reads EPEVTQTPSHQVTQMGQEVILRCVPISNHLYFYWYRQILGQKVEFLVSFYNNEISEKSEIFDDQFSVERPDGSNFTLKIRSTKLEDSAMYFCASRAGLAYNEQFFGPGTRLTVL.